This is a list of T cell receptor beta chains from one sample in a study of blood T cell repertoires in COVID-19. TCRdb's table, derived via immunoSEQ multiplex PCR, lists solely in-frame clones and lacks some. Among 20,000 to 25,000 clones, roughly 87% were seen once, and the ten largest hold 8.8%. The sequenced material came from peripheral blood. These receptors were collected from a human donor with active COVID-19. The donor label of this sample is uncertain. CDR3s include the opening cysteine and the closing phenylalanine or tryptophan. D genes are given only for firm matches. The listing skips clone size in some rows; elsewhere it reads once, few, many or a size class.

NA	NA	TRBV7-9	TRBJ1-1	CASSLADSDPMNTEAFF	TGTGCCAGCAGCTTAGCGGACAGCGACCCCATGAACACTGAAGCTTTCTTT
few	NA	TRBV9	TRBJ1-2	CASSINSGNGYTF	TGTGCCAGCAGCATAAACTCAGGGAACGGCTACACCTTC
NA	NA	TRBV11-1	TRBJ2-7	CASSFLPDYPYEQYF	TGTGCCAGCAGCTTCCTCCCCGACTACCCCTACGAGCAGTACTTC
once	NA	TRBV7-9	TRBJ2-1	CASLDRTNEQFF	TGTGCCAGCCTAGACAGGACAAATGAGCAGTTCTTC
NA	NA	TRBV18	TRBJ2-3	CASSPEFRADTQYF	TGTGCCAGCTCACCGGAGTTTCGGGCAGATACGCAGTATTTT
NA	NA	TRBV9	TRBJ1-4	CASSPTGQGNEKLFF	TGTGCCAGCAGCCCCACGGGCCAGGGGAATGAAAAACTGTTTTTT
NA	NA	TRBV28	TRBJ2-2	CASTDAASDTGELFF	TGTGCCAGCACCGATGCGGCTAGTGACACCGGGGAGCTGTTTTTT
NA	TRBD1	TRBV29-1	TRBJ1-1	CSVYGTGSIMNTEAFF	TGCAGCGTGTACGGGACAGGGTCAATTATGAACACTGAAGCTTTCTTT
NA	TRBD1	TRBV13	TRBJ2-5	CASSARQGARLETQYF	TGTGCCAGCAGCGCCCGACAGGGGGCGCGTTTGGAGACCCAGTACTTC
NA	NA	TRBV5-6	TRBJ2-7	CASSLAGNHYEQYF	TGTGCCAGCAGCTTGGCGGGGAATCACTACGAGCAGTACTTC
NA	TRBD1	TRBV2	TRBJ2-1	CARNSGGRPGDHEQFF	TGTGCCCGCAATTCAGGGGGACGCCCCGGGGACCATGAGCAGTTCTTC
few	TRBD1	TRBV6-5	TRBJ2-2	CASRRTGDTGELFF	TGTGCCAGCAGACGGACAGGGGACACCGGGGAGCTGTTTTTT
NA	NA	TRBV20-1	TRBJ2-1	CSASSGQAYYNEQFF	TGCAGTGCTAGTTCGGGACAAGCCTATTACAATGAGCAGTTCTTC
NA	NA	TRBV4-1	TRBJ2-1	CASRLTSQANEQFF	TGCGCCAGCAGGCTTACATCCCAGGCAAATGAGCAGTTCTTC
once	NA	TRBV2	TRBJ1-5	CASEAGINQPQHF	TGTGCCAGCGAGGCGGGGATCAATCAGCCCCAGCATTTT
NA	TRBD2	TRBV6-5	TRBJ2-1	CASSQSGRAGGEQFF	TGTGCCAGCAGCCAAAGCGGGAGGGCCGGGGGTGAGCAGTTCTTC
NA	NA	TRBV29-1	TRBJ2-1	CSVDLSSANGFNEQFF	TGCAGCGTTGATCTAAGTTCCGCGAATGGTTTCAATGAGCAGTTCTTC
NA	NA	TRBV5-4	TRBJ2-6	CASSLGFSTSGANVLTF	TGTGCCAGCAGCTTGGGTTTTTCAACTTCTGGGGCCAACGTCCTGACTTTC
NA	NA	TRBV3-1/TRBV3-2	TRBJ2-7	CASSQIYEQYF	TGTGCCAGCAGCCAAATATACGAGCAGTACTTC
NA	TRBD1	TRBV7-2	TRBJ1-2	CASSLQSGGGYTF	TGTGCCAGCAGCCTTCAATCAGGGGGCGGCTACACCTTC
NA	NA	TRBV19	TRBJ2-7	CASSIGFENEQYF	TGTGCCAGTAGTATCGGTTTCGAGAACGAGCAGTACTTC
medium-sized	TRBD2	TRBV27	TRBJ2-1	CASSFTAGGEQFF	TGTGCCAGCAGTTTCACCGCGGGGGGTGAGCAGTTCTTC
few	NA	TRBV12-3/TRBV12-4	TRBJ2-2	CASSRITGGELFF	TGTGCCAGCAGCCGTATCACTGGCGGGGAGCTGTTTTTT
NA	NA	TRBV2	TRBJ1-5	CASSGPQGNQPQHF	TGTGCCAGCAGTGGACCTCAGGGAAATCAGCCCCAGCATTTT
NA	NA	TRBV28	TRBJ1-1	CASGREPNTEAFF	TGTGCCAGCGGGCGGGAGCCGAACACTGAAGCTTTCTTT
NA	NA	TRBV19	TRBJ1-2	CASMDKNYGYTF	TGTGCCAGTATGGACAAAAACTATGGCTACACCTTC
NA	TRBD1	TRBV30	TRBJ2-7	CARDDRGGEQYF	TGTGCCCGGGATGACAGGGGCGGCGAGCAGTACTTC
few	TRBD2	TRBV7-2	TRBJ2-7	CASSLRISGSYEQYF	TGTGCCAGCAGCTTACGTATTAGCGGGTCATACGAGCAGTACTTC
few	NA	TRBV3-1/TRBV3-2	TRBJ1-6	CASSLAALVDSPLHF	TGTGCCAGCAGCCTTGCCGCTTTGGTAGATTCACCCCTCCACTTT
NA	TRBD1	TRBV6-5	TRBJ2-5	CAIRTGEETQYF	TGTGCCATTCGGACAGGGGAAGAGACCCAGTACTTC
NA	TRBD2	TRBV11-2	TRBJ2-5	CASSLGGGLETQYF	TGTGCCAGCAGCCTTGGCGGGGGACTAGAGACCCAGTACTTC
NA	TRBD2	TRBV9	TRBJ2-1	CASSGLAAYNEQFF	TGTGCCAGCTCGGGACTAGCGGCATACAATGAGCAGTTCTTC
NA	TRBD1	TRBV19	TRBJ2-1	CASVRGRGSYNEQFF	TGTGCCAGTGTAAGGGGGCGAGGGTCCTACAATGAGCAGTTCTTC
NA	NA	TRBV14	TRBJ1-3	CASSQVGRGPGNTIYF	TGTGCCAGCAGCCAAGTCGGCAGGGGCCCTGGAAACACCATATATTTT
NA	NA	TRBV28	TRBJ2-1	CASRRLLSYNEQFF	TGTGCCAGCAGGCGACTCCTGAGTTACAATGAGCAGTTCTTC
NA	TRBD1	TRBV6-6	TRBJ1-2	CASSYRDRGLGYTF	TGTGCCAGCAGTTACCGCGACAGGGGGCTTGGCTACACCTTC
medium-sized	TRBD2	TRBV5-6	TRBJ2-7	CASGGGAYSYEQYF	TGTGCCAGCGGCGGGGGAGCGTATTCCTACGAGCAGTACTTC
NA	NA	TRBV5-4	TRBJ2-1	CASSLGVLGGEQFF	TGTGCCAGCAGCTTGGGGGTCCTAGGAGGTGAGCAGTTCTTC
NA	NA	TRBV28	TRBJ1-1	CASSSTGWNTEAFF	TGTGCCAGCAGTTCGACAGGCTGGAACACTGAAGCTTTCTTT
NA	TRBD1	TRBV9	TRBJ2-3	CASSADRGSDTQYF	TGTGCCAGCAGTGCCGACAGGGGGTCAGATACGCAGTATTTT
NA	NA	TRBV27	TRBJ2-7	CASSWTDSPIYEQYF	TGTGCCAGCAGTTGGACAGACAGCCCCATCTACGAGCAGTACTTC
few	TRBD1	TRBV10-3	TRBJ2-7	CALKGDRDLDEQYF	TGTGCCCTGAAAGGAGACAGGGATCTTGACGAGCAGTACTTC
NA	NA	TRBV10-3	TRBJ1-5	CAIRYDTDQPQHF	TGTGCCATCAGATACGACACGGATCAGCCCCAGCATTTT
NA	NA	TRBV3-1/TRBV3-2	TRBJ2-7	CASSQGRAGHEQYF	TGTGCCAGCAGCCAAGGGAGGGCAGGGCACGAGCAGTACTTC
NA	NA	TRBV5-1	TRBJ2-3	CASSRDGVQGTDTQYF	TGCGCCAGCAGCCGCGACGGGGTTCAGGGCACAGATACGCAGTATTTT
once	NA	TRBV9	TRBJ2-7	CASSVGGSSYEQYF	TGTGCCAGCAGCGTAGGAGGGTCTTCCTACGAGCAGTACTTC
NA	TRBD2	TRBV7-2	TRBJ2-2	CASSSGLEGTGELFF	TGTGCCAGCAGCTCGGGACTAGAGGGAACCGGGGAGCTGTTTTTT